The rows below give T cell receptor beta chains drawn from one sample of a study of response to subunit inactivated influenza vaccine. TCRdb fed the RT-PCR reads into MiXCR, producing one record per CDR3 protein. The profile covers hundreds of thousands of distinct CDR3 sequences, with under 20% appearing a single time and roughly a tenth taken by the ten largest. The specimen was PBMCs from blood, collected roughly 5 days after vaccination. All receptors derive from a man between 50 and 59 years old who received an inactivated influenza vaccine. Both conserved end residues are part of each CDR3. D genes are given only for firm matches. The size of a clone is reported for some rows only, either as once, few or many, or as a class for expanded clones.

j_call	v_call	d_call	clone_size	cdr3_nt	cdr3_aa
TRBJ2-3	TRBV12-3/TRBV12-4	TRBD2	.	TGTGCCATCAGTTTAGCCTCGGCTAGCGGGGGCAGCACAGATACGCAGTATTTT	CAISLASASGGSTDTQYF
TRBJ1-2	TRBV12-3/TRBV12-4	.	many	TGTGCCAGCAGCCCCGGGTTCGGGGCCGCCTATGGCTACACCTTC	CASSPGFGAAYGYTF
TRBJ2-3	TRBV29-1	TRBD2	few	TGCAGCGTTCGGACTAGCGGGAGCCCTGATACGCAGTATTTT	CSVRTSGSPDTQYF
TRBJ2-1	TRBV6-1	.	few	TGTGCCGGGGGGCTAGCGCATTACAATGAGCAGTTCTTC	CAGGLAHYNEQFF
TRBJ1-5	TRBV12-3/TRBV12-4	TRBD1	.	TGTGCCAGCAGTTTAGGGACAGGGGTCGTTCGTCAGCCCCAGCATTTT	CASSLGTGVVRQPQHF
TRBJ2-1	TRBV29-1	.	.	TGCAGCGTTGAGAGTGGCTCCGGGAGCGATGAGCAGTTCTTC	CSVESGSGSDEQFF
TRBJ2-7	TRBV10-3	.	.	TGTGCCATCAGTGGACAGCCGTCCATCGCCTTGGTAGAGCAGTACTTC	CAISGQPSIALVEQYF
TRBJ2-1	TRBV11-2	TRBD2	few	TGTGCCAGCAGCTTAGTTGCTAGCGGGGGCTACAATGAGCAGTTCTTC	CASSLVASGGYNEQFF
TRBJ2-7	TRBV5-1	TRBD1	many	TGCGCCAGCAGCTTGGCTCCGGGACAGGGGTCCTACGAGCAGTACTTC	CASSLAPGQGSYEQYF
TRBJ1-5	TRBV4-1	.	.	TGCGCCAGCAGCCAAGAGTCACCCCAAGGGAATAGCAATCAGCCCCAGCATTTT	CASSQESPQGNSNQPQHF
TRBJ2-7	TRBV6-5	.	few	TGTGCCAGCAGTTACAGGGCTAGCGTATCCTACGAGCAGTACTTC	CASSYRASVSYEQYF
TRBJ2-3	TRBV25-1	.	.	TGTGCCAGCAGTGGGGAGATGGGCACAGATACGCAGTATTTT	CASSGEMGTDTQYF
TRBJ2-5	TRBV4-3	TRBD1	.	TGCGCCAGCAGCCAAGATTGGACAGGGAGTCTTGAGACCCAGTACTTC	CASSQDWTGSLETQYF
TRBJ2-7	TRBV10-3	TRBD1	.	TGTGCCATAGGACAGGGGATACACGAGCAGTACTTC	CAIGQGIHEQYF
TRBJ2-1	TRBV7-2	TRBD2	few	TGTGCCAGCAGTAAAAGCCGCGGGAGCTCCTACAATGAGCAGTTCTTC	CASSKSRGSSYNEQFF
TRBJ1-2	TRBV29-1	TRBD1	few	TGCAGCGTTTATGACACGACAGGGGGCCTTAACTATGGCTACACCTTC	CSVYDTTGGLNYGYTF
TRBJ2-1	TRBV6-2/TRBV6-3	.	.	TGTGCCAGCACCGAACTGCTGAACTCCTACAATGAGCAGTTCTTC	CASTELLNSYNEQFF
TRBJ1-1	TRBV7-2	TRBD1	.	TGTGCCAGCAGCCCACCGGGACAGCAGAACACTGAAGCTTTCTTT	CASSPPGQQNTEAFF
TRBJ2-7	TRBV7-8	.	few	TGTGCCAGCAGTCAGGGACTGACCTACGAGCAGTACTTC	CASSQGLTYEQYF
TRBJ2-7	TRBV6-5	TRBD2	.	TGTGCCAGCAGTTACCGAACCGGGACTAGAGCCTACGAGCAGTACTTC	CASSYRTGTRAYEQYF
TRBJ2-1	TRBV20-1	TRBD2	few	TGCAGTGTGCCCGTCGGAGCTAGCGGGGGCAATGAGCAGTTCTTC	CSVPVGASGGNEQFF
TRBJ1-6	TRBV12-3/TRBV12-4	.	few	TGTGCCAGCAGTTTAGTGACGGCCTCCTATAATTCACCCCTCCACTTT	CASSLVTASYNSPLHF
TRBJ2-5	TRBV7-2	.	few	TGTGCCAGCAGCTTAGAACGGGTGCGGGGGACCCAGTACTTC	CASSLERVRGTQYF
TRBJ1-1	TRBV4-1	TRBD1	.	TGCGCCAGCAGCCATGACGGACAGGTCGAAGCTTTCTTT	CASSHDGQVEAFF